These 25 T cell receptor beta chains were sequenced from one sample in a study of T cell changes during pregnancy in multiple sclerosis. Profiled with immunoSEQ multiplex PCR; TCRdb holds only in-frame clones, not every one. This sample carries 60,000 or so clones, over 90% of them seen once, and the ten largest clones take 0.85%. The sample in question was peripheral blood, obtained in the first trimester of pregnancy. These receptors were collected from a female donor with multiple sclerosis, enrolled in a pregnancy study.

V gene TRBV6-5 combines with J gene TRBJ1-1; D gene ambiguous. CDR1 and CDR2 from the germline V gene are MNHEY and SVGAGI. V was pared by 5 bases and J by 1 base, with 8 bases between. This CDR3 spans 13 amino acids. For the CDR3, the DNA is TGTGCCAGCAGTCCCACAAGGAACACTGAAGCTTTCTTT. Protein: CASSPTRNTEAFF.

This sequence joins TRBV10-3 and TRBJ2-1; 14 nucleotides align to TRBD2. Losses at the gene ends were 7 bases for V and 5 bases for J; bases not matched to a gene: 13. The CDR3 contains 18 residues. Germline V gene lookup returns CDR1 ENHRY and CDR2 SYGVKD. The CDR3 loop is CAITQAPGLAGVNNEQFF. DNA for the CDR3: TGTGCCATCACCCAGGCCCCGGGACTAGCGGGGGTAAACAATGAGCAGTTCTTC.

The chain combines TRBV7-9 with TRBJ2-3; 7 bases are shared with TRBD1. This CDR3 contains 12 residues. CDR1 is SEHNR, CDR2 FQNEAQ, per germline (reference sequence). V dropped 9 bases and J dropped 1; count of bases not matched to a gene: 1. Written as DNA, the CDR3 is TGTGCCAGTACAGGGGGCACAGATACGCAGTATTTT. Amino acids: CASTGGTDTQYF.

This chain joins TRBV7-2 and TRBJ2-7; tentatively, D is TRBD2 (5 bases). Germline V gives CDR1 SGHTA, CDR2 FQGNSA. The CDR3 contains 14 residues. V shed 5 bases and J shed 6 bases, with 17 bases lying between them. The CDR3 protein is CASSGGVLLAEQYF. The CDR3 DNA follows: TGTGCCAGCAGCGGAGGAGTCCTCCTAGCCGAGCAGTACTTC. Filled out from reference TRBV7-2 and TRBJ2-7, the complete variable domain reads GAGVSQSPSNKVTEKGKDVELRCDPISGHTALYWYRQSLGQGLEFLIYFQGNSAPDKSGLPSDRFSAERTGGSVSTLTIQRTQQEDSAVYLCASSGGVLLAEQYFGPGTRLTVT.

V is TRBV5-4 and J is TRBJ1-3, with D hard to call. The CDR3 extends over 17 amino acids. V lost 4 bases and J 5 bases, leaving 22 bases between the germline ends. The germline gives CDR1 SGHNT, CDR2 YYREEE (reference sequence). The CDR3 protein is CASSPHPTGSTRNTIYF. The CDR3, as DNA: TGTGCCAGCAGCCCACACCCCACGGGATCGACTAGAAACACCATATATTTT. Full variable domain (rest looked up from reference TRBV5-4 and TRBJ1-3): ETGVTQSPTHLIKTRGQQVTLRCSSQSGHNTVSWYQQALGQGPQFIFQYYREEENGRGNFPPRFSGLQFPNYSSELNVNALELDDSALYLCASSPHPTGSTRNTIYFGEGSWLTVV.

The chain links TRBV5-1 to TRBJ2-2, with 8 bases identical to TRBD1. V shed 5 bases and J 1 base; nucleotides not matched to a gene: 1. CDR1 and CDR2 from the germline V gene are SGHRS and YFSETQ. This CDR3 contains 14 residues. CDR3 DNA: TGCGCCAGCAGAGGGACAGGGAACACCGGGGAGCTGTTTTTT. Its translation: CASRGTGNTGELFF.

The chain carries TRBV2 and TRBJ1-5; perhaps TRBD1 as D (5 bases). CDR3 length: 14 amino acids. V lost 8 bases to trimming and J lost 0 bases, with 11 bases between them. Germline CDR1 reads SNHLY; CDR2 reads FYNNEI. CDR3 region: CASGAHYSNQPQHF. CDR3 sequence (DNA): TGTGCCAGCGGGGCCCACTATAGCAATCAGCCCCAGCATTTT.

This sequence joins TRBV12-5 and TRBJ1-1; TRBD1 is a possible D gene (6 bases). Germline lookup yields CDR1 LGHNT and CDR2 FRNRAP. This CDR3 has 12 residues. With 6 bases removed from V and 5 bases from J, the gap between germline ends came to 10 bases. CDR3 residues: CASGLRGTEAFF. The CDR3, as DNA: TGTGCTAGTGGCCTGAGGGGGACTGAAGCTTTCTTT.

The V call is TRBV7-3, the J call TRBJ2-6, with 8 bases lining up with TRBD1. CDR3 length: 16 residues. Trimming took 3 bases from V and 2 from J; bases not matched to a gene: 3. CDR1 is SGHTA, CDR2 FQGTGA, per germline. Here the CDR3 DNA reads TGTGCCAGCAGCTTGACAGGGGACCCTGGGGCCAACGTCCTGACTTTC. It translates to CASSLTGDPGANVLTF.

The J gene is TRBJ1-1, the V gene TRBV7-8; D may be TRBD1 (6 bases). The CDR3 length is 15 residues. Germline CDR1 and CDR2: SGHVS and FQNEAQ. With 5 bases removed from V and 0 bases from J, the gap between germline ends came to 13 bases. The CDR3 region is CASSPTGQLNTEAFF. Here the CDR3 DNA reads TGTGCCAGCAGCCCGACGGGACAATTGAACACTGAAGCTTTCTTT.

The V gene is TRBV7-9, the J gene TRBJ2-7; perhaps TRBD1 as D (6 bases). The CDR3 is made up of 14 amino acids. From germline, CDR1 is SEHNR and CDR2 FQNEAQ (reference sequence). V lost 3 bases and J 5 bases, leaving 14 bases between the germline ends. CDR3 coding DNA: TGTGCCAGCAGCTTCACAGGGATCAGCCACGAGCAGTACTTC. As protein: CASSFTGISHEQYF.

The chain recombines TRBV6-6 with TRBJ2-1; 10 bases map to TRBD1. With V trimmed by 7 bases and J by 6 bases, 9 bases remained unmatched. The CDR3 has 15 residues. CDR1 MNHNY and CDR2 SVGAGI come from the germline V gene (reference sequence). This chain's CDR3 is CASTPRDRGINEQFF. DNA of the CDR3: TGTGCCAGCACCCCCCGGGACAGGGGCATCAATGAGCAGTTCTTC.

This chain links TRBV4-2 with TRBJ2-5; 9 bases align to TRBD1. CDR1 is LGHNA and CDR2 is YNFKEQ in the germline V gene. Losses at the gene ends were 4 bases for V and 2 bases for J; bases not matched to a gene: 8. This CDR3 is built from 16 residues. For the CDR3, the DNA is TGTGCCAGCAGCCCCGCCGGGACAGGGATTCAAGAGACCCAGTACTTC. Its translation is CASSPAGTGIQETQYF.

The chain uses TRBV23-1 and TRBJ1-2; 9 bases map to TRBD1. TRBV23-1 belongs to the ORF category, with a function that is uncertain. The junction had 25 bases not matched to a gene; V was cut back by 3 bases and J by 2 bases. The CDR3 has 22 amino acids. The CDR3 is CASSHQPKPGTGNKKANYGYTF. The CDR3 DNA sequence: TGCGCCAGCAGTCATCAGCCAAAGCCCGGGACAGGGAACAAGAAAGCAAACTATGGCTACACCTTC.

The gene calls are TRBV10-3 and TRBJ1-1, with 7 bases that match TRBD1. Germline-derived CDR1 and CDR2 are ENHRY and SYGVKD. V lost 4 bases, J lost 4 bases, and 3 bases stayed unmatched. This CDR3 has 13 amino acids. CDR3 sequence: CAISVAGGTEAFF. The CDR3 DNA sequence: TGTGCCATCAGTGTAGCAGGGGGCACTGAAGCTTTCTTT.

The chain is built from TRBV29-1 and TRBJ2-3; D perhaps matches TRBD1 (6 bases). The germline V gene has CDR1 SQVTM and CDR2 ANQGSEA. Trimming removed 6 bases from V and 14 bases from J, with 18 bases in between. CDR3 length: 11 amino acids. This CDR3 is CSVPVGASGYF. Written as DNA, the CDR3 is TGCAGCGTCCCGGTGGGGGCTTCAGGGTATTTT.

The CDR3 DNA is TGTGCCAGCAGCCCCGGACAGGGACTCTACGAGCAGTACTTC. This encodes CASSPGQGLYEQYF. This chain joins TRBV5-5 and TRBJ2-7; TRBD1 agrees at 8 bases. The CDR3 sequence is 14 residues long. Unmatched junction bases numbered 6, after V lost 4 bases and J lost 3 bases. CDR1 and CDR2 from the germline V gene are SGHKS and YYEKEE (reference sequence).

CDR3 coding DNA: TGTGCAAGTCGCTTATATCGCCAACCGGGCGGGGGGGCCGCAGATACGCAGTATTTT. Its protein product is CASRLYRQPGGGAADTQYF. The rearrangement uses TRBV12-2 and TRBJ2-3; the table's D call TRBD2 went unverified against the DNA. TRBV12-2 is annotated as a pseudogene. This CDR3 is 19 amino acids long.

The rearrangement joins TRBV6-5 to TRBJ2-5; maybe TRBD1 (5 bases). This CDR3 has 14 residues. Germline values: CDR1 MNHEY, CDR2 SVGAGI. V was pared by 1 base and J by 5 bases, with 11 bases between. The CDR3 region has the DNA TGTGCCAGCAGTTACTTGACAGCGTTGGAGACCCAGTACTTC. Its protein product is CASSYLTALETQYF.

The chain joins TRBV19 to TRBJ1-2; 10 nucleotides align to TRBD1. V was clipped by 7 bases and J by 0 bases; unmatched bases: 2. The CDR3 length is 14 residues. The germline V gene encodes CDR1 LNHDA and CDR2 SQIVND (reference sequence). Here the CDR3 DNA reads TGTGCCAGTATGGGGACAGGGGCTAACTATGGCTACACCTTC. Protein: CASMGTGANYGYTF.

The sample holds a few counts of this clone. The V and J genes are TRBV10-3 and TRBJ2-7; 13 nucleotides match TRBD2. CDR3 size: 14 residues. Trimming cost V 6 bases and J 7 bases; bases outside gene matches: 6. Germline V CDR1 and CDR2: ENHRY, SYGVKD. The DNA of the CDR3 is TGTGCCATCAGGACTAGCGGGGGGTCTGTAGAGCAGTACTTC. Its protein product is CAIRTSGGSVEQYF.

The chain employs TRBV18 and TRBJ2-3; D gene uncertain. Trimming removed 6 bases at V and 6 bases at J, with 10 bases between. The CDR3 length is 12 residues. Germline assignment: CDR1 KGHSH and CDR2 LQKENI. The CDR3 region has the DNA TGTGCCAGCTCCAACCTCGGGGATACGCAGTATTTT. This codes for CASSNLGDTQYF.

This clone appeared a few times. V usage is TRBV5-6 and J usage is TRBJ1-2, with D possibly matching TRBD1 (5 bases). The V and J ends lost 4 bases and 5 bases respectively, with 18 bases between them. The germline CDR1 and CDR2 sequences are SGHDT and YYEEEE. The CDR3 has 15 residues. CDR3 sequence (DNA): TGTGCCAGCAGCCACCCCTCTCGGGGGTCTTATGGCTACACCTTC. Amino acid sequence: CASSHPSRGSYGYTF.

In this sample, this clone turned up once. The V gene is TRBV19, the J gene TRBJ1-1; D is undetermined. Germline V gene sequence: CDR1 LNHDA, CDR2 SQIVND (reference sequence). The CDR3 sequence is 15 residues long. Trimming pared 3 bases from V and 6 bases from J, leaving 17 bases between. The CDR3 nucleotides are TGTGCCAGTAGTATGGCAGCAGCGGTGGATCCTGAAGCTTTCTTT. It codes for CASSMAAAVDPEAFF.

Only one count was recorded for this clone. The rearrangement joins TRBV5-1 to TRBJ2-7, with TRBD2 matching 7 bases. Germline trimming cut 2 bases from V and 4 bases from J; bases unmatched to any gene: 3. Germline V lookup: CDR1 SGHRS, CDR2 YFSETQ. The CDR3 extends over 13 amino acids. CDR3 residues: CASSLSGGYEQYF. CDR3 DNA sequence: TGCGCCAGCAGCTTATCCGGGGGGTACGAGCAGTACTTC.